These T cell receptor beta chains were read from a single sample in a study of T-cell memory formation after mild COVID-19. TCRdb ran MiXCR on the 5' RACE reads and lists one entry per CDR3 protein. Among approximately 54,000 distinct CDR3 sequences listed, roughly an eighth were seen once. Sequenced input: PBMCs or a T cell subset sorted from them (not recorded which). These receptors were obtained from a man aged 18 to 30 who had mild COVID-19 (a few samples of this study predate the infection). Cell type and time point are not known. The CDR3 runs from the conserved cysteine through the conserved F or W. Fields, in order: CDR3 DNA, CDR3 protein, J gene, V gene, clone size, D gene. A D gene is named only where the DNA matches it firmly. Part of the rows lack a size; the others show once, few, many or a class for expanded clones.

cdr3_nt: TGCAGCCCGGGGACAGCCCAAGAGACCCAGTACTTC
cdr3_aa: CSPGTAQETQYF
j_call: TRBJ2-5
v_call: TRBV20-1
clone_size: once
d_call: TRBD1

cdr3_nt: TGTGCCAGCAGCTTAGTAGTCGGGGACCCCACAGATACGCAGTATTTT
cdr3_aa: CASSLVVGDPTDTQYF
j_call: TRBJ2-3
v_call: TRBV7-9
clone_size: NA
d_call: NA

cdr3_nt: TGCAGTGCTATAAGGGGGGTGGGCACAGATACGCAGTATTTT
cdr3_aa: CSAIRGVGTDTQYF
j_call: TRBJ2-3
v_call: TRBV20-1
clone_size: many
d_call: NA

cdr3_nt: TGCGCCAGCAGCCAGGCTACAGGAGCTAGCACAGATACGCAGTATTTT
cdr3_aa: CASSQATGASTDTQYF
j_call: TRBJ2-3
v_call: TRBV4-1
clone_size: few
d_call: NA

cdr3_nt: TGCAGCGTTGGCGCAGCAGGCTCTGGGGCCAACGTCCTGACTTTC
cdr3_aa: CSVGAAGSGANVLTF
j_call: TRBJ2-6
v_call: TRBV29-1
clone_size: NA
d_call: NA

cdr3_nt: TGTGCCAGCTTTTCTAGGGGGCTGTCCCCTAGCAATGAGCAGTTCTTC
cdr3_aa: CASFSRGLSPSNEQFF
j_call: TRBJ2-1
v_call: TRBV12-3/TRBV12-4
clone_size: NA
d_call: TRBD1

cdr3_nt: TGTGCCAGCAGCTCGGGCCCTCCAGATACGCAGTATTTT
cdr3_aa: CASSSGPPDTQYF
j_call: TRBJ2-3
v_call: TRBV7-2
clone_size: many
d_call: NA

cdr3_nt: TGCAGTGCTAGAGGAGGGGGCACCCGGTATTCTAGCACAGATACGCAGTATTTT
cdr3_aa: CSARGGGTRYSSTDTQYF
j_call: TRBJ2-3
v_call: TRBV20-1
clone_size: NA
d_call: TRBD1

cdr3_nt: TGCGCCAGCAGTCGGGAGGGGGCAGATACGCAGTATTTT
cdr3_aa: CASSREGADTQYF
j_call: TRBJ2-3
v_call: TRBV10-1
clone_size: NA
d_call: TRBD2

cdr3_nt: TGTGCCAGCAGACAGGACAAACTGTTTTTT
cdr3_aa: CASRQDKLFF
j_call: TRBJ1-4
v_call: TRBV12-3/TRBV12-4
clone_size: NA
d_call: NA

cdr3_nt: TGCAGCGTTGAAGATGTGCCGGGTGCGTTTCCTAAGTATGGCTACACCTTC
cdr3_aa: CSVEDVPGAFPKYGYTF
j_call: TRBJ1-2
v_call: TRBV29-1
clone_size: NA
d_call: NA

cdr3_nt: TGCAGCGTTGCCATGGTCGGGGCCAACGTCCTGACTTTC
cdr3_aa: CSVAMVGANVLTF
j_call: TRBJ2-6
v_call: TRBV29-1
clone_size: many
d_call: NA

cdr3_nt: TGTGCCAGCAGCTTAAGGGTTTCGGCAGGTGAGAGCTCCTACGAGCAGTACTTC
cdr3_aa: CASSLRVSAGESSYEQYF
j_call: TRBJ2-7
v_call: TRBV7-2
clone_size: few
d_call: NA

cdr3_nt: TGTGCCAGCAGCCAGCGGGGGGGCCGTTTCGGTGAGCAGTTCTTC
cdr3_aa: CASSQRGGRFGEQFF
j_call: TRBJ2-1
v_call: TRBV7-2
clone_size: many
d_call: TRBD2

cdr3_nt: TGCGCCAGCAGCCACGCACCTTTGCGGTCTAGCACAGATACGCAGTATTTT
cdr3_aa: CASSHAPLRSSTDTQYF
j_call: TRBJ2-3
v_call: TRBV4-1
clone_size: many
d_call: NA

cdr3_nt: TGTGCCAGCAGTTTAGCGCAAGGCTATGGCTACACCTTC
cdr3_aa: CASSLAQGYGYTF
j_call: TRBJ1-2
v_call: TRBV12-3/TRBV12-4
clone_size: many
d_call: NA

cdr3_nt: TGTGCCAGTTGGTTCGACGCTGAAGCTTTCTTT
cdr3_aa: CASWFDAEAFF
j_call: TRBJ1-1
v_call: TRBV19
clone_size: NA
d_call: NA

cdr3_nt: TGTGCCAGCGGGGGGGCAGTCTACAATGAGCAGTTCTTC
cdr3_aa: CASGGAVYNEQFF
j_call: TRBJ2-1
v_call: TRBV9
clone_size: many
d_call: NA

cdr3_nt: TGCAGTGCTGGAATCACTCCCTACGGGACTTTGACAGATACGCAGTATTTT
cdr3_aa: CSAGITPYGTLTDTQYF
j_call: TRBJ2-3
v_call: TRBV20-1
clone_size: NA
d_call: NA

cdr3_nt: TGCGCCAGCAGCTTGGACAGGGGGCGTGAGAGGCTCCACTTT
cdr3_aa: CASSLDRGRERLHF
j_call: TRBJ1-6
v_call: TRBV5-1
clone_size: few
d_call: TRBD1

cdr3_nt: TGTGCCAGCAGCGCTGAAAGCAATCAGCCCCAGCATTTT
cdr3_aa: CASSAESNQPQHF
j_call: TRBJ1-5
v_call: TRBV9
clone_size: few
d_call: NA

cdr3_nt: TGCGCCAGCGGGGATCGGGCCCTCACAGATACGCAGTATTTT
cdr3_aa: CASGDRALTDTQYF
j_call: TRBJ2-3
v_call: TRBV5-1
clone_size: many
d_call: NA

cdr3_nt: TGTGCCAGTAGTACGCCCGGGACAACGGACGGTGAAGCTTTCTTT
cdr3_aa: CASSTPGTTDGEAFF
j_call: TRBJ1-1
v_call: TRBV19
clone_size: few
d_call: NA

cdr3_nt: TGTGCCAGCAGTTATAGCTTTAACTATGGCTACACCTTC
cdr3_aa: CASSYSFNYGYTF
j_call: TRBJ1-2
v_call: TRBV6-6
clone_size: NA
d_call: NA

cdr3_nt: TGCGCCAGCAGCTTGGTGGGCAGGGATTGGGAGACCCAGTACTTC
cdr3_aa: CASSLVGRDWETQYF
j_call: TRBJ2-5
v_call: TRBV5-1
clone_size: few
d_call: NA

cdr3_nt: TGCAGTGCCGTAGGGCGGGGGACGACAGATACGCAGTATTTT
cdr3_aa: CSAVGRGTTDTQYF
j_call: TRBJ2-3
v_call: TRBV20-1
clone_size: NA
d_call: TRBD2

cdr3_nt: TGTGCCAGCAGCCAAGCCGTGGGCGAAGAGACCCAGTACTTC
cdr3_aa: CASSQAVGEETQYF
j_call: TRBJ2-5
v_call: TRBV4-2
clone_size: many
d_call: NA

cdr3_nt: TGCGCCAGCAGCCAAGACAGGGAGCCCTACGAGCAGTACTTC
cdr3_aa: CASSQDREPYEQYF
j_call: TRBJ2-7
v_call: TRBV4-1
clone_size: many
d_call: NA

cdr3_nt: TGTGCCAGCAGCCAAGACGGCGGGGGGGCCTACAATGAGCAGTTCTTC
cdr3_aa: CASSQDGGGAYNEQFF
j_call: TRBJ2-1
v_call: TRBV4-2
clone_size: many
d_call: TRBD2

cdr3_nt: TGTGCCAGCAGCTCCCGGGGAGAGCGCAACCAGTACTTC
cdr3_aa: CASSSRGERNQYF
j_call: TRBJ2-5
v_call: TRBV7-2
clone_size: many
d_call: NA

cdr3_nt: TGTGCCAGCAGCTTAGGAGTCAGCAATCAGCCCCAGCATTTT
cdr3_aa: CASSLGVSNQPQHF
j_call: TRBJ1-5
v_call: TRBV7-2
clone_size: NA
d_call: NA

cdr3_nt: TGCGCCAGCAGGCCAGAGCAGGGACACAATGAGCAGTTCTTC
cdr3_aa: CASRPEQGHNEQFF
j_call: TRBJ2-1
v_call: TRBV5-1
clone_size: many
d_call: NA

cdr3_nt: TGTGCCAGCAGTTTACGGAGCGGGGGGGTAGATGAGCAGTTCTTC
cdr3_aa: CASSLRSGGVDEQFF
j_call: TRBJ2-1
v_call: TRBV12-3/TRBV12-4
clone_size: few
d_call: TRBD2

cdr3_nt: TGTGCCAGCAGCTTAGAAGTCGGGCCCTATGGCTACACCTTC
cdr3_aa: CASSLEVGPYGYTF
j_call: TRBJ1-2
v_call: TRBV11-2
clone_size: NA
d_call: NA

cdr3_nt: TGTGCCAGCAGCCTCTCCGGGGGACCTAATGAAAAACTGTTTTTT
cdr3_aa: CASSLSGGPNEKLFF
j_call: TRBJ1-4
v_call: TRBV3-1
clone_size: NA
d_call: NA

cdr3_nt: TGTGCCAGCAGCTTAAGGGGGGAGAACTATGGCTACACCTTC
cdr3_aa: CASSLRGENYGYTF
j_call: TRBJ1-2
v_call: TRBV7-8
clone_size: NA
d_call: NA

cdr3_nt: TGCGCCAGCAGCCAAGTAGGGGGGCCCCAGCATTTT
cdr3_aa: CASSQVGGPQHF
j_call: TRBJ1-5
v_call: TRBV4-1
clone_size: NA
d_call: NA

cdr3_nt: TGCAGTGCTACACTGGCTTCCTACAATGAGCAGTTCTTC
cdr3_aa: CSATLASYNEQFF
j_call: TRBJ2-1
v_call: TRBV20-1
clone_size: few
d_call: NA

cdr3_nt: TGCAGCGTAACCTCTGGAAACACCATATATTTT
cdr3_aa: CSVTSGNTIYF
j_call: TRBJ1-3
v_call: TRBV29-1
clone_size: few
d_call: NA

cdr3_nt: TGTGCCAGCAGTATGAGACTTACCCCGGCGGATGAGCAGTTCTTC
cdr3_aa: CASSMRLTPADEQFF
j_call: TRBJ2-1
v_call: TRBV25-1
clone_size: many
d_call: NA

cdr3_nt: TGCGCCAGCAGCGCCTGGGACCCCACAGATACGCAGTATTTT
cdr3_aa: CASSAWDPTDTQYF
j_call: TRBJ2-3
v_call: TRBV5-1
clone_size: many
d_call: NA

cdr3_nt: TGTGCCACCAGCGCACGTAAGGGTTTGGGAGAGACCCAGTACTTC
cdr3_aa: CATSARKGLGETQYF
j_call: TRBJ2-5
v_call: TRBV15
clone_size: many
d_call: NA

cdr3_nt: TGTGCCAGCAGTGACAGACCTAGCAATCAGCCCCAGCATTTT
cdr3_aa: CASSDRPSNQPQHF
j_call: TRBJ1-5
v_call: TRBV6-2/TRBV6-3
clone_size: few
d_call: NA

cdr3_nt: TGTGCCAGCAGACCGGGATTCTCCTACGAGCAGTACTTC
cdr3_aa: CASRPGFSYEQYF
j_call: TRBJ2-7
v_call: TRBV11-2
clone_size: NA
d_call: NA

cdr3_nt: TGCGCCAGCAGCATCATAGCGGGAGGGGATACGCAGTATTTT
cdr3_aa: CASSIIAGGDTQYF
j_call: TRBJ2-3
v_call: TRBV5-1
clone_size: many
d_call: TRBD2